Below are 4 T cell receptor beta chains sequenced from a single sample in a study of blood T cell repertoires in COVID-19. Assay: immunoSEQ multiplex PCR; the TCRdb copy retains only in-frame clones and omits some. This table holds 75,000 to 95,000 clones, 70% to 85% found once. The sample taken for sequencing was peripheral blood. The receptors shown here come from an older woman in a cohort sampled during active or convalescent COVID-19.

The rearrangement uses TRBV4-1 and TRBJ1-1, with TRBD1 matching 8 bases. This CDR3 is 15 amino acids long. With V trimmed by 5 bases and J by 5 bases, 10 bases remained unmatched. Per germline, CDR1 MGHRA and CDR2 YSYEKL. CDR3 bases: TGCGCCAGCAGCTTACGGACAGGGCCAGGGACTGAAGCTTTCTTT. It yields the protein CASSLRTGPGTEAFF.

This chain joins TRBV4-1 and TRBJ2-5; the match to TRBD2 covers 12 bases. Germline trimming cut 1 base from V and 3 bases from J; bases unmatched to any gene: 9. The CDR3 is 18 residues long. CDR1 is MGHRA, CDR2 YSYEKL, per germline. CDR3 residues: CASSQGWASGGAKETQYF. For the CDR3, the DNA is TGCGCCAGCAGCCAAGGGTGGGCTAGCGGGGGGGCAAAAGAGACCCAGTACTTC.

This chain joins TRBV13 and TRBJ1-3; perhaps TRBD1 as D (5 bases). This CDR3 has 15 residues. V was clipped by 1 base and J by 4 bases, with 11 bases between them. CDR1 is PRHDT and CDR2 is FYEKMQ in the germline V gene (reference sequence). CDR3 protein: CASSLDRGTGNTIYF. The CDR3 coding sequence is TGTGCCAGCAGCTTAGATCGGGGGACCGGAAACACCATATATTTT.

The chain employs TRBV7-9 and TRBJ2-2; a possible D gene is TRBD1 (5 bases). CDR3 length: 15 amino acids. Germline values: CDR1 SEHNR, CDR2 FQNEAQ (reference sequence). Trimming pared 6 bases from V and 6 bases from J, leaving 17 bases between. CDR3 DNA sequence: TGTGCCAGCAGAGATACCAACAGGTTGCCCGGGGAGCTGTTTTTT. Protein sequence: CASRDTNRLPGELFF.